This is a list of T cell receptor beta chains from one sample in a study of radiation and T cells in renal cell carcinoma. Libraries were prepared by immunoSEQ multiplex PCR; TCRdb keeps only in-frame clonotypes and omits some of them. The table records some 120,000 clones, about 88% of them present only once. This specimen was blood, taken from a patient whose treatment included radiotherapy and nephrectomy. These receptors came from an older woman with renal cell carcinoma. Both conserved end residues are part of each CDR3. The D gene is left open where the match is weak. Size is omitted from some rows. Given values are once, few, many or a class for expanded clones.

abundance: NA
v_gene: TRBV7-9
j_gene: TRBJ1-2
d_gene: NA
CDR3nt: TGTGCCAGCAGCTTATCGGCCAGCGACTATGGCTACACCTTC
CDR3aa: CASSLSASDYGYTF

abundance: NA
v_gene: TRBV6-5
j_gene: TRBJ1-1
d_gene: NA
CDR3nt: TGTGCCAGCAGTTATTCCATGAACACTGAAGCTTTCTTT
CDR3aa: CASSYSMNTEAFF

abundance: NA
v_gene: TRBV18
j_gene: TRBJ1-2
d_gene: NA
CDR3nt: TGTGCCAGCTCATCGAAACAGGGATCGGGGGGCTACACCTTC
CDR3aa: CASSSKQGSGGYTF

abundance: NA
v_gene: TRBV19
j_gene: TRBJ1-5
d_gene: NA
CDR3nt: TGTGCCAGTAGTATAGGTGGGGAATTCAATCAGCCCCAGCATTTT
CDR3aa: CASSIGGEFNQPQHF

abundance: few
v_gene: TRBV9
j_gene: TRBJ2-3
d_gene: TRBD2
CDR3nt: TGTGCCAGCAGCGTAAAAGCGGGGGGCCTCACAGATACGCAGTATTTT
CDR3aa: CASSVKAGGLTDTQYF

abundance: NA
v_gene: TRBV7-2
j_gene: TRBJ2-7
d_gene: TRBD1
CDR3nt: TGTGCCAGCAGCTTGTTCGGGACACAGGGGGAGCAGTACTTC
CDR3aa: CASSLFGTQGEQYF

abundance: once
v_gene: TRBV6-6
j_gene: TRBJ1-6
d_gene: TRBD1
CDR3nt: TGTGCCAGTATAACCGGGACAGGGAATTCACCCCTCCACTTT
CDR3aa: CASITGTGNSPLHF

abundance: NA
v_gene: TRBV5-1
j_gene: TRBJ1-5
d_gene: TRBD1
CDR3nt: TGCGCCAGCAGCCGCGGCGGACAGGGTAATCAGCCCCAGCATTTT
CDR3aa: CASSRGGQGNQPQHF

abundance: NA
v_gene: TRBV19
j_gene: TRBJ2-1
d_gene: NA
CDR3nt: TGTGCCAGTAGTATTCCAGGGAGAGGCAATGAGCAGTTCTTC
CDR3aa: CASSIPGRGNEQFF

abundance: NA
v_gene: TRBV15
j_gene: TRBJ1-5
d_gene: NA
CDR3nt: TGTGCCACCAGCGGACTTGGGACGGGCAATCAGCCCCAGCATTTT
CDR3aa: CATSGLGTGNQPQHF

abundance: NA
v_gene: TRBV27
j_gene: TRBJ2-7
d_gene: NA
CDR3nt: TGTGCCAGCAGTTTAAATAGGGGCCCCTACGAGCAGTACTTC
CDR3aa: CASSLNRGPYEQYF

abundance: NA
v_gene: TRBV30
j_gene: TRBJ1-1
d_gene: NA
CDR3nt: TGTGCCTGGACCACGGGTCTCATGATGAACACTGAAGCTTTCTTT
CDR3aa: CAWTTGLMMNTEAFF

abundance: once
v_gene: TRBV6-1
j_gene: TRBJ2-5
d_gene: NA
CDR3nt: TGTGCCAGCAGGCCATCTTCGAAGACCCAGTACTTC
CDR3aa: CASRPSSKTQYF

abundance: NA
v_gene: TRBV11-2
j_gene: TRBJ1-1
d_gene: TRBD1
CDR3nt: TGTGCCAGCAGCTACCGGGACAGGGGGGGCACTGAAGCTTTCTTT
CDR3aa: CASSYRDRGGTEAFF

abundance: NA
v_gene: TRBV9
j_gene: TRBJ2-3
d_gene: NA
CDR3nt: TGTGCCAGCAGCGTAGTTGTGGGTGGGACAGATACGCAGTATTTT
CDR3aa: CASSVVVGGTDTQYF

abundance: NA
v_gene: TRBV13
j_gene: TRBJ2-1
d_gene: NA
CDR3nt: TGTGCCAGCAGCTTAGGCCCGGTGGGGGGGCCGGGAAATGAGCAGTTCTTC
CDR3aa: CASSLGPVGGPGNEQFF

abundance: NA
v_gene: TRBV5-6
j_gene: TRBJ1-1
d_gene: TRBD1
CDR3nt: TGTGCCAGCAGCTCCGGGACAGGGCTAATGAACACTGAAGCTTTCTTT
CDR3aa: CASSSGTGLMNTEAFF

abundance: NA
v_gene: TRBV19
j_gene: TRBJ1-1
d_gene: TRBD1
CDR3nt: TGTGCCAGTAGCCGACAGGGGAGGAGCACTGAAGCTTTCTTT
CDR3aa: CASSRQGRSTEAFF

abundance: NA
v_gene: TRBV18
j_gene: TRBJ1-2
d_gene: NA
CDR3nt: TGTGCCAGCTCACCCGGGGGGCCGGATGGCTACACCTTC
CDR3aa: CASSPGGPDGYTF

abundance: once
v_gene: TRBV5-4
j_gene: TRBJ1-1
d_gene: NA
CDR3nt: TGTGCCAGCCGTCCAACAGGGATCACTGAAGCTTTCTTT
CDR3aa: CASRPTGITEAFF

abundance: NA
v_gene: TRBV20-1
j_gene: TRBJ2-3
d_gene: NA
CDR3nt: TGCAGTGCCAGTATAGCAGATACGCAGTATTTT
CDR3aa: CSASIADTQYF

abundance: NA
v_gene: TRBV28
j_gene: TRBJ2-7
d_gene: NA
CDR3nt: TGTGCCAGCAGTTTTACAGTCCCTTACGAGCAGTACTTC
CDR3aa: CASSFTVPYEQYF

abundance: NA
v_gene: TRBV23-1
j_gene: TRBJ2-7
d_gene: NA
CDR3nt: TGCGCCAGCAGTCAGGGGGAATACGAGCAGTACTTC
CDR3aa: CASSQGEYEQYF

abundance: NA
v_gene: TRBV5-1
j_gene: TRBJ2-7
d_gene: TRBD1
CDR3nt: TGCGCCAGCAGCGCGGCGGCAGGGGGCCTTTACGAGCAGTACTTC
CDR3aa: CASSAAAGGLYEQYF

abundance: NA
v_gene: TRBV4-3
j_gene: TRBJ2-3
d_gene: TRBD1
CDR3nt: TGCGCCAGCAGCCAAGATCCGTACAGGGGGGCGGTAGATACGCAGTATTTT
CDR3aa: CASSQDPYRGAVDTQYF

abundance: NA
v_gene: TRBV30
j_gene: TRBJ1-4
d_gene: TRBD1
CDR3nt: TGTGCCTGGAGTCCAACCGGGACAGGGGGCCGGCGTGAAAAACTGTTTTTT
CDR3aa: CAWSPTGTGGRREKLFF

abundance: NA
v_gene: TRBV7-8
j_gene: TRBJ2-1
d_gene: TRBD2
CDR3nt: TGTGCCAGCAGCTTAGCCCAACTAGCGGCTAATGAGCAGTTCTTC
CDR3aa: CASSLAQLAANEQFF

abundance: NA
v_gene: TRBV10-3
j_gene: TRBJ1-2
d_gene: NA
CDR3nt: TGTGCCATCAGCCAAGAGAGGTCGGGCTATCGGGGCTATGGCTACACCTTC
CDR3aa: CAISQERSGYRGYGYTF

abundance: once
v_gene: TRBV30
j_gene: TRBJ2-2
d_gene: NA
CDR3nt: TGTGCCTGGAGTGTAACCGGGGAGCTGTTTTTT
CDR3aa: CAWSVTGELFF